This T cell receptor (beta chain) was obtained from a study of T cell responses to AZD1222 COVID-19 vaccine. Assay used: immunoSEQ multiplex PCR; TCRdb lists only in-frame clones, some missing. The table shows 35,000 to 55,000 clones, with about four fifths occurring only once. The V end lost 3 bases, the J end lost 6 bases, and 11 bases lay between the germline ends. The CDR3 covers 13 residues. The germline gives CDR1 SGHNT, CDR2 YYREEE (reference sequence). The origin of this receptor is an adult who received the MenACWY meningococcal vaccine as a control. The rearrangement links TRBV5-4 to TRBJ2-3; the D gene is possibly TRBD2 (5 bases). The sequencing here drew on peripheral blood, taken 28 days after the second dose of the MenACWY control vaccine. The CDR3 nucleotides read TGTGCCAGCAGCTCCCGGGGTCGGGATACGCAGTATTTT. Translating gives CASSSRGRDTQYF.